This TCR beta chain came from a study of CD8 T cells in Susac syndrome. This CDR3 region has 15 residues. Germline CDR1 and CDR2: SGHRS and YFSETQ. Trimming removed 0 bases from V and 8 bases from J; junction bases left unmatched: 8. cDNA came from about 0.5 to 1 ug RNA primed by random hexamers. Amplification of TCR beta CDR3 was carried out by immunoSEQ multiplex PCR, which covered 54 Vbeta and 13 Jbeta segments. Via MiXCR, TCRdb re-called the immunoSEQ multiplex PCR reads, giving one row per CDR3 protein. There are some 94,000 distinct CDR3 sequences in the sample; 85% to 95% occur only once, and approximately 0.3% lies in the top ten. TEMRA cells were FACS-enriched and CD8+ and CD4+ T cells negatively isolated.

V usage is TRBV5-1 and J usage is TRBJ1-2; 9 bases agree with TRBD1. The sequenced sample consisted of CD4+ T cells from PBMCs. The clonotype comes from a human donor with Susac syndrome. CDR3 nucleotide sequence: TGCGCCAGCAGCTTGGAATGGGACAGGGTCAGGGGCTACACCTTC. Amino acid sequence: CASSLEWDRVRGYTF. The full variable domain, with the rest looked up from reference TRBV5-1 and TRBJ1-2, is KAGVTQTPRYLIKTRGQQVTLSCSPISGHRSVSWYQQTPGQGLQFLFEYFSETQRNKGNFPGRFSGRQFSNSRSEMNVSTLELGDSALYLCASSLEWDRVRGYTFGSGTRLTVV.